Listed below are T cell receptor beta chains from one sample, sequenced in a study of technical replicates of blood from a handful of donors. Only in-frame clones appear in the TCRdb table, and some are missing; sequencing was by immunoSEQ multiplex PCR. The sample contains 85,000 or so clones, 94% of which appear only once. Material: T cells isolated from PBMCs. The receptors shown here come from a human donor in good health. CDR3s include the opening cysteine and the closing phenylalanine or tryptophan. The D gene is left open where the match is weak. Some rows have no size entry. The others give once, few or many, or a class for an expanded clone.

>TRBJ2-7|-|-|TRBV5-1
TGCGCCAGCAGTGAAGCAGGGCCTGGATGGGAGCAGTACTTC
CASSEAGPGWEQYF
>TRBJ1-2|-|-|TRBV5-4
TGTGCCAGCAGGCCCGGGACAAGGAATGCAGCTAACTATGGCTACACCTTC
CASRPGTRNAANYGYTF
>TRBJ2-1|-|once|TRBV9
TGTGCCAGCAGCGCTAGGCACAATGAGCAGTTCTTC
CASSARHNEQFF
>TRBJ1-1|-|-|TRBV21-1
TGTGCCAGCAGCAAAGGGGGACAGGGGGCGCCCCGAGGAAACACTGAAGCTTTCTTT
CASSKGGQGAPRGNTEAFF
>TRBJ1-1|-|-|TRBV28
TGTGCCAGCTGGGCACACACTGAAGCTTTCTTT
CASWAHTEAFF
>TRBJ1-2|-|-|TRBV12-5
TGTGCTAGTGGGTTGGGAGTGGGCTACTATGGCTACACCTTC
CASGLGVGYYGYTF
>TRBJ1-2|TRBD1|-|TRBV4-1
TGCGCCAGCAGCCAAGATGCGGACAGGGGGCTGTATGGCTACACCTTC
CASSQDADRGLYGYTF
>TRBJ1-4|-|-|TRBV11-2
TGTGCCAGCAGCCGAAGGGGGAGGGATGAAAAACTGTTTTTT
CASSRRGRDEKLFF
>TRBJ2-5|-|-|TRBV5-1
TGCGCCAGCAGCGTGGGACTTCAAGAGACCCAGTACTTC
CASSVGLQETQYF
>TRBJ1-2|-|-|TRBV5-8
TGTGCCAGCAGCTTGAGTCCCGGGGAACTCTATGGCTACACCTTC
CASSLSPGELYGYTF
>TRBJ1-5|TRBD1|-|TRBV15
TGTGCCACCCGACCGGGGGACAGGGGCTTGTCCGGCAATCAGCCCCAGCATTTT
CATRPGDRGLSGNQPQHF
>TRBJ1-1|-|-|TRBV19
TGTGCCAGTAGTATAGGCTATAGAGGGAACACTGAAGCTTTCTTT
CASSIGYRGNTEAFF
>TRBJ1-1|TRBD1|-|TRBV28
TGTGCCAGCAGTTCGGCGGGACAGGGGCTTACTGAAGCTTTCTTT
CASSSAGQGLTEAFF
>TRBJ2-1|TRBD1|-|TRBV5-1
TGCGCCAGCAGCGGGTGGACAGGGGGCGCGGCTAATGAGCAGTTCTTC
CASSGWTGGAANEQFF
>TRBJ1-1|-|-|TRBV12-2
TGTGCAAGTCGCTTAGCGCATGGAGGGGACAGAATAAAGGGGGACACTGAAGCTTTCTTT
CASRLAHGGDRIKGDTEAFF
>TRBJ1-1|TRBD1|-|TRBV9
TGTGCCAGCAGCCCAGGGGGTCGAATCACGAACACTGAAGCTTTCTTT
CASSPGGRITNTEAFF
>TRBJ2-7|-|-|TRBV19
TGTGCCAGTATGGCGTTGGCCCAGGGGAAATACGAGCAGTACTTC
CASMALAQGKYEQYF
>TRBJ1-2|-|-|TRBV6-1
TGTGCAGCAGGGAACGGCTACACCTTC
CAAGNGYTF
>TRBJ2-3|-|-|TRBV29-1
TGCAGCGGCCGGCCAGGCACTAGCTGGTTCACAGATACGCAGTATTTT
CSGRPGTSWFTDTQYF
>TRBJ1-6|-|-|TRBV2
TGTGCCACCACAACGTCACCCCTCCACTTT
CATTTSPLHF
>TRBJ2-1|TRBD1|-|TRBV6-1
TGTGCCAGCAGTGAGGACAGGGGGCCGGGATACAATGAGCAGTTCTTC
CASSEDRGPGYNEQFF
>TRBJ1-4|-|-|TRBV28
TGTGCCAGCAGCTCGAGGGAGGAAAAACTGTTTTTT
CASSSREEKLFF
>TRBJ2-7|TRBD2|-|TRBV5-1
TGCGCCAGCCAATCGAGTGATAGCGGGGACTACGAGCAGTACTTC
CASQSSDSGDYEQYF
>TRBJ2-1|-|once|TRBV14
TGTGCCAGCAGCCACCGTTTCGTGCGGCGCGAGAACAATGAGCAGTTCTTC
CASSHRFVRRENNEQFF
>TRBJ1-2|-|-|TRBV19
TGTGCCAGTAGTATTTTCGGGCCAGGAGGTCGGTTTGGAGGCTACACCTTC
CASSIFGPGGRFGGYTF
>TRBJ2-5|TRBD1|-|TRBV5-1
TGCGCCAGCAGCTCCACCGGGACAGGGTGGGAAGAGACCCAGTACTTC
CASSSTGTGWEETQYF
>TRBJ1-2|-|-|TRBV4-1
TGCGCCAGCAAGGGACATGATTCTAACTATGGCTACACCTTC
CASKGHDSNYGYTF
>TRBJ1-5|-|-|TRBV27
TGTGCCAGCAGTTTAACGGTTAATCAGCCCCAGCATTTT
CASSLTVNQPQHF
>TRBJ2-3|TRBD1|-|TRBV30
TGTGCCTGGAGCAGGACAGGGGGCGCGACAGATACGCAGTATTTT
CAWSRTGGATDTQYF
>TRBJ1-1|-|-|TRBV6-5
TGTGCCAGCAGTCATTCCGGTAACGCTTTCTTT
CASSHSGNAFF
>TRBJ1-5|-|-|TRBV6-1
TGTGCCAGCAGTCCCTCGGGGTGGACTATTCAGCCCCAGCATTTT
CASSPSGWTIQPQHF
>TRBJ2-3|TRBD1|-|TRBV10-2
TGCGCCAGCAGTGAGAGGGACAGGTCCGCAGATACGCAGTATTTT
CASSERDRSADTQYF
>TRBJ2-3|-|-|TRBV5-6
TGTGCCAGCAGCTTGGAAAACTTAGATACGCAGTATTTT
CASSLENLDTQYF
>TRBJ2-7|TRBD1|-|TRBV6-5
TGTGCCACCAGGGGGACAGGAGCCTACGAGCAGTACTTC
CATRGTGAYEQYF
>TRBJ1-3|TRBD1|-|TRBV5-4
TGTGCCAGCAGCTTGGGGGCCGGGACAGGGCCCCGCTCTGGAAACACCATATATTTT
CASSLGAGTGPRSGNTIYF
>TRBJ2-5|-|-|TRBV2
TGTGCCAGCAGTGGACTGCGAGAGACCCAGTACTTC
CASSGLRETQYF
>TRBJ2-3|TRBD2|-|TRBV7-8
TGTGCCAGCAGCCCCGATAGCGGGGGGAGCACAGATACGCAGTATTTT
CASSPDSGGSTDTQYF
>TRBJ1-5|TRBD1|-|TRBV30
TGTGCCTGGGCGAGGACAGGCATCAATCAGCCCCAGCATTTT
CAWARTGINQPQHF
>TRBJ2-7|-|few|TRBV2
TGTGCCAGCAGCGAAAAGTACAGCCCGATCTACGAGCAGTACTTC
CASSEKYSPIYEQYF
>TRBJ1-2|-|-|TRBV27
TGTGCCAGCAGTTTATCAACCCCGGACAGATTGGATGGCTACACCTTC
CASSLSTPDRLDGYTF
>TRBJ1-2|-|-|TRBV5-1
TGCGCCAGCAGCCGAAGCGGGGGCACCTATGGCTACACCTTC
CASSRSGGTYGYTF
>TRBJ2-7|TRBD1|-|TRBV6-4
TGTGCCAGCAGTGAGGCCGGGACAGGGGCCGAGCAGTACTTC
CASSEAGTGAEQYF
>TRBJ1-2|-|-|TRBV28
TGTGCCAGCATCGAACTACAGGGCAGGGGAGTGAGAAACTATGGCTACACCTTC
CASIELQGRGVRNYGYTF
>TRBJ1-2|-|once|TRBV6-6
TGTGCCAGCACCCTTACAACGTCACAGGGCCAGGGCTACACCTTC
CASTLTTSQGQGYTF
>TRBJ1-3|-|-|TRBV30
TGTGCCCAGGGGCAGGGACCTGGAAACACCATATATTTT
CAQGQGPGNTIYF
>TRBJ2-2|TRBD1|-|TRBV7-9
TGTGCCAGCAGCAATAACAGGGGATACGGCACCGGGGAGCTGTTTTTT
CASSNNRGYGTGELFF
>TRBJ2-7|TRBD2|-|TRBV5-1
TGCGCCAGCAGCCCTCTGACTAGCGGGAGGGCCCACGAGCAGTACTTC
CASSPLTSGRAHEQYF
>TRBJ2-5|-|-|TRBV10-3
TGTGCCATCAGTGACGAACAGGGCCTTGAGACCCAGTACTTC
CAISDEQGLETQYF
>TRBJ1-6|TRBD1|-|TRBV9
TGTGCCAGCAGCGGAGACAGGGGGAATTCACCCCTCCACTTT
CASSGDRGNSPLHF
>TRBJ2-1|TRBD2|-|TRBV28
TGTGCCAGCAGTTTTGGGACTAGAGTCTCCTACAATGAGCAGTTCTTC
CASSFGTRVSYNEQFF